This T cell receptor beta chain was recovered during a study of tumor and adjacent non-tumor tissue in lung cancer. Study-wide background: Each sample yielded roughly 4.2 million productive TCRbeta reads on average.

As regards this clonotype: As yet, its antigen is unknown.

RNA was extracted from bulk tissue without any cell sorting. Donors were chemotherapy-naive, newly diagnosed lung cancer surgical patients in China, August–late 2014. Three rounds of nested PCR, following a modified ARM-PCR protocol, produced the TCRbeta library. Via MiXCR, TCRdb re-called the multiplex PCR reads, giving one row per CDR3 protein. Among fewer than 150,000 distinct CDR3 sequences listed, around 61% were seen once. Germline V gene lookup returns CDR1 SGHVS and CDR2 FQNEAQ. The CDR3 spans 15 residues. Trimming removed 8 bases from V and 0 bases from J, with 15 bases in between. Study-wide results and caveats: In normal lung, the top 100 clones were significantly more dominant than in tumor. TCR diversity was significantly greater in tumor than normal lung tissue.

Sample: lung tumor tissue. The chain links TRBV7-8 to TRBJ2-3; the D gene is possibly TRBD2 (6 bases). This TCR came from a man in his sixties with small cell lung cancer. Here the CDR3 DNA reads TGTGCCAGCTTGAACTCCGGGACTAGCACAGATACGCAGTATTTT. Translated: CASLNSGTSTDTQYF. The entire variable domain, with the rest obtained from reference TRBV7-8 and TRBJ2-3, is as follows: GAGVSQSPRYKVAKRGQDVALRCDPISGHVSLFWYQQALGQGPEFLTYFQNEAQLDKSGLPSDRFFAERPEGSVSTLKIQRTQQEDSAVYLCASLNSGTSTDTQYFGPGTRLTVL.